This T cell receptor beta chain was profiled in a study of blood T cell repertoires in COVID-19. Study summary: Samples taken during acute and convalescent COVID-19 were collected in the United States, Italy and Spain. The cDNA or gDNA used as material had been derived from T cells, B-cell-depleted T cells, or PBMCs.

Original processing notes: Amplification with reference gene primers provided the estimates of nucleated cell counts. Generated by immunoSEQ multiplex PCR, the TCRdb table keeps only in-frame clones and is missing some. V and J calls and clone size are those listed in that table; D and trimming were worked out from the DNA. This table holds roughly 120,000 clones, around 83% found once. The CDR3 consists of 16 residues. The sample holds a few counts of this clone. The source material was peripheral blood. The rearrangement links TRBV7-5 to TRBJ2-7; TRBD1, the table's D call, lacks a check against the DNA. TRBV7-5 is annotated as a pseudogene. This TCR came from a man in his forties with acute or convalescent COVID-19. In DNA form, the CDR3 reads TGTGCCAGAACCCTCCCCCTAGGACAGGGGTTCTACGAGCAGTACTTC. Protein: CARTLPLGQGFYEQYF.